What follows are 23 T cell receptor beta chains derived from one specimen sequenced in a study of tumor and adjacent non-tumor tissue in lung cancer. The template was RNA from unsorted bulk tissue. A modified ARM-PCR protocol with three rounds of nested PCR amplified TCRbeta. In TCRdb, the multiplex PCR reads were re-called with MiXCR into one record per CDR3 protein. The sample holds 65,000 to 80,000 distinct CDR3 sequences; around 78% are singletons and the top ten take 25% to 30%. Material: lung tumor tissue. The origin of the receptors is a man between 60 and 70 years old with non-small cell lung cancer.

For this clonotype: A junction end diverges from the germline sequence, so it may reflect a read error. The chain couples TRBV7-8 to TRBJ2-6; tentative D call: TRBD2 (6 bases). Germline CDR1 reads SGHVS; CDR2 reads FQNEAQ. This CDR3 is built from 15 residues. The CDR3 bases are TGTGCCAGCAGCGGGAAGCGGGCTGGGGCCAATGTCCTGACTTTC. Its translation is CASSGKRAGANVLTF.

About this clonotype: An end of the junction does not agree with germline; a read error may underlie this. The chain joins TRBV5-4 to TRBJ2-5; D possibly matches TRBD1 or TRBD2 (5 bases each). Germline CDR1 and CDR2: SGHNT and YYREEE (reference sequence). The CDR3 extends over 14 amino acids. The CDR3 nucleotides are TGTGCCAGAAGCCTGGGGACGACACAAGAGATCCAGTACTTC. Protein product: CARSLGTTQEIQYF.

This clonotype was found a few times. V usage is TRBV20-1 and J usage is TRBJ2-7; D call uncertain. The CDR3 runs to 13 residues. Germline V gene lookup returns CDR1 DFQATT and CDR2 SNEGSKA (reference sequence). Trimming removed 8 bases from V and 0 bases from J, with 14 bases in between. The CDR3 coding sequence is TGCAGTACTACTTCGGATATCTCCTACGAGCAGTACTTC. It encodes CSTTSDISYEQYF.

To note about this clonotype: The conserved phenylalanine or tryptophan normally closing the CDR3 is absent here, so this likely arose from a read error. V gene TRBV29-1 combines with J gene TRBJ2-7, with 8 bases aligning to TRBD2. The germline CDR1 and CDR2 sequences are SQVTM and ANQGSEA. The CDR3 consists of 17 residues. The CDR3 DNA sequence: TGCAGCGTTGAAGATAGGTCTAGCGGGCCAAGCTCCTTCGAGCAGTACTCC. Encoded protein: CSVEDRSSGPSSFEQYS.

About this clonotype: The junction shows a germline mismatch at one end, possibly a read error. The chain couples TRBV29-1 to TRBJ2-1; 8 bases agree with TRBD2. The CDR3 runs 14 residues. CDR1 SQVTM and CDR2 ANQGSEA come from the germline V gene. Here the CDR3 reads CSVELAGRYNEQLF. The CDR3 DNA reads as TGCAGCGTTGAACTAGCGGGCCGTTACAATGAGCAGCTCTTC.

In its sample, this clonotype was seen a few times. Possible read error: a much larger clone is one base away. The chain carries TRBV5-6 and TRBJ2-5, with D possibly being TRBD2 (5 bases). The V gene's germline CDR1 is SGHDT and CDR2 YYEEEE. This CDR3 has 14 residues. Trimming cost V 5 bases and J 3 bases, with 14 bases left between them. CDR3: CASRRAGIEETQYF. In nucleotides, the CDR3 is TGTGCCAGCAGACGAGCCGGGATAGAAGAGACCCAGTACTTC.

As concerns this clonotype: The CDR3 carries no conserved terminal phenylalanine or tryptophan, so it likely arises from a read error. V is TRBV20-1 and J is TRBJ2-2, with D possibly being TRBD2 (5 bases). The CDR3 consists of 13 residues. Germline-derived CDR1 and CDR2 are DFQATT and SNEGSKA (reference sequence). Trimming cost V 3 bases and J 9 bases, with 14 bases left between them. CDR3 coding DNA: TGCAGTGCTAGGGAACTAGAATCCAGGGAGCTGTTTTCT. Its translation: CSARELESRELFS.

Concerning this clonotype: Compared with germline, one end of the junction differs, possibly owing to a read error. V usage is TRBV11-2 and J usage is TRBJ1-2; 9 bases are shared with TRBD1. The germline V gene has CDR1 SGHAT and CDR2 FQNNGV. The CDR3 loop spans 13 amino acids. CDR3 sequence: CASNLDRGDDYTF. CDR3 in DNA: TGTGCCAGCAACTTAGACAGGGGGGATGACTACACTTTC.

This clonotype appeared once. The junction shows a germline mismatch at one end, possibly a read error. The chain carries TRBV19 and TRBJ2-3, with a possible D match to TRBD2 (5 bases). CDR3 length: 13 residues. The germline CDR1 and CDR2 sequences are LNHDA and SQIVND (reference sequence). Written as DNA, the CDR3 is TGTGCCAGTAGTCCGAGCGGTGCAGATACGCAGTGTTTT. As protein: CASSPSGADTQCF.

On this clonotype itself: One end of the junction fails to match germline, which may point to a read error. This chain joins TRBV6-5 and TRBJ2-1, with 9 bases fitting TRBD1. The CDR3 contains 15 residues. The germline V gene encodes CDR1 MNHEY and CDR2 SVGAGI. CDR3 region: CGSSKGQGTYNEQFF. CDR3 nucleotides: TGTGGCAGCAGTAAAGGACAGGGGACCTACAATGAGCAGTTCTTC.

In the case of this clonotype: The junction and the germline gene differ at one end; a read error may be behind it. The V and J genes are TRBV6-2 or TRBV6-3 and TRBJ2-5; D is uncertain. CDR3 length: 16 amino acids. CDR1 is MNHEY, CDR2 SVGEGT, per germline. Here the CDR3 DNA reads TGTGCCAGCAGTTACGAAGGGCGGAAGTACCAAGAGACCCAATACTTC. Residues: CASSYEGRKYQETQYF.

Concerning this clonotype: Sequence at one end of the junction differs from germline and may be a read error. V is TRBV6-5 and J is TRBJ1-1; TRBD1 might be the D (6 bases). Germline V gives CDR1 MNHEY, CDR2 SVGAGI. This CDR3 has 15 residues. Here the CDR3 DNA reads TGTGCCAGTAGTTACTCTCGCAGGGGTCGGGCTGAAGCTTTCTTT. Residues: CASSYSRRGRAEAFF.

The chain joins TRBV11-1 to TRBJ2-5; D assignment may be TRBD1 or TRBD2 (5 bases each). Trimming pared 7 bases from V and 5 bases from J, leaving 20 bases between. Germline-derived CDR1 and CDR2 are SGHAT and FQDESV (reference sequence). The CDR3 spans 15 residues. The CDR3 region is CASMTGTVGKETQYF. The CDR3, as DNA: TGTGCCAGCATGACCGGGACCGTCGGTAAGGAGACCCAGTACTTC.

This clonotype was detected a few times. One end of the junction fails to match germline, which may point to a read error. DNA of the CDR3: TGTGCCAGCGGTGAAGCTGAGTTTGGGGCCTACGAGAAGTACTTC. As protein: CASGEAEFGAYEKYF. The gene calls are TRBV6-1 and TRBJ2-7; the D gene is possibly TRBD1 (5 bases). The CDR3 covers 15 residues. Germline V gene sequence: CDR1 MNHNS, CDR2 SASEGT.

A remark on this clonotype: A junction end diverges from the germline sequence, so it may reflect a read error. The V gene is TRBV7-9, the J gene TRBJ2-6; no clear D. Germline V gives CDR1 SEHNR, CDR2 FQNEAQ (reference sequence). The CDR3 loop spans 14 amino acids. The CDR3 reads CAGSMYSGANVLTF. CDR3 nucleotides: TGTGCCGGCAGCATGTACTCTGGGGCCAACGTCCTGACTTTC. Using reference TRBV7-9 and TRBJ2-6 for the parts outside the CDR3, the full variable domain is DTGVSQNPRHKITKRGQNVTFRCDPISEHNRLYWYRQTLGQGPEFLTYFQNEAQLEKSRLLSDRFSAERPKGSFSTLEIQRTEQGDSAMYLCAGSMYSGANVLTFGAGSRLTVL.

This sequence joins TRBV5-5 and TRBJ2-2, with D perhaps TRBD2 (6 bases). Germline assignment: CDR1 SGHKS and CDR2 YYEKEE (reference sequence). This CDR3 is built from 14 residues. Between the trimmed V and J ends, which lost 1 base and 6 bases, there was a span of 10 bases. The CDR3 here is CASSLLGGSGELFF. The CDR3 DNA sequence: TGTGCCAGCAGCTTGCTGGGGGGTTCCGGGGAGCTGTTTTTT.

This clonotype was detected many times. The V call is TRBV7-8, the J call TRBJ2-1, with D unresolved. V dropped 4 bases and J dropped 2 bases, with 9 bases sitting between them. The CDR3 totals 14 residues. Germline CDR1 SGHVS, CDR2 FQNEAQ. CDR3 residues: CASSYGRTYNEQFF. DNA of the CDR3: TGTGCCAGCAGCTACGGGCGTACCTACAATGAGCAGTTCTTC.

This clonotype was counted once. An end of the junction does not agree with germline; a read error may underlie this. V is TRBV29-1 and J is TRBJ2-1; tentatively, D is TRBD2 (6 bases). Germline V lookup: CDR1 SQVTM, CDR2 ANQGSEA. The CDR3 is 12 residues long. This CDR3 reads CGVGSGEDEQFF. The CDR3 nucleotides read TGCGGCGTTGGATCGGGGGAGGACGAGCAGTTCTTC.

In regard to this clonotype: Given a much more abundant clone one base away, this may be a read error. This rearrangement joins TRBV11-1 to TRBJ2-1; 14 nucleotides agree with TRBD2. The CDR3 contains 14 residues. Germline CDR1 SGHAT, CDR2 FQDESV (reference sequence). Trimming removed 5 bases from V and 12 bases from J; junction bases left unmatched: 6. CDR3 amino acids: CASSPAGTSGRQFF. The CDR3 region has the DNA TGTGCCAGCAGCCCGGCCGGGACTAGCGGGAGGCAGTTCTTC.

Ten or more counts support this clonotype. The CDR3 protein is CATTGSLPYGYTF. CDR3 in DNA: TGCGCCACGACGGGCAGCCTCCCCTATGGCTACACCTTC. The V call is TRBV10-2, the J call TRBJ1-2, with no clear D. This CDR3 has 13 amino acids. Germline CDR1 is WSHSY and CDR2 is SAAADI. The V gene lost 10 bases and the J gene lost 4 bases, with 16 bases spanning the gap.

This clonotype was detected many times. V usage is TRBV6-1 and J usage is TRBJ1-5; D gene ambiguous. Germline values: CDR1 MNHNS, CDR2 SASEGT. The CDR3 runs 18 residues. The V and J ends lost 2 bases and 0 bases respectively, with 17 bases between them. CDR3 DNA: TGTGCCAGCAGTGAATTGGGAATTCAAACCCTTAGCAATCAGCCCCAGCATTTT. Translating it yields CASSELGIQTLSNQPQHF.

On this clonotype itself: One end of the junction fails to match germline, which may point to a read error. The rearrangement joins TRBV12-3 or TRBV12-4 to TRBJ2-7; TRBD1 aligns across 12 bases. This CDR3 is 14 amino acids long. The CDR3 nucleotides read TGTGCCGGCAGTTGGGGACAGGGGGCACCCGAACAGTACTTC. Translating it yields CAGSWGQGAPEQYF.

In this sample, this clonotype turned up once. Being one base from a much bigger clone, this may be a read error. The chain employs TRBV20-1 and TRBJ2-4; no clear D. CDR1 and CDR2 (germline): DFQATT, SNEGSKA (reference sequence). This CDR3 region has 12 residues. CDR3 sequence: CNARGSENIQYF. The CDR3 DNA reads TGCAATGCTAGAGGCTCGGAAAACATTCAGTACTTC.